This T cell receptor (beta chain) was found in a study of OX40 agonist ivuxolimab in advanced cancers. Study context: Hepatocellular carcinoma, melanoma, renal cell or head and neck cancer occurred in dose-escalation patients. Whole-study results and caveats: Compared with CD4+, CD8+ T cells on average had more expanded clones.

As concerns this clone: The antigen is undetermined. A junction end diverges from the germline sequence, so it may reflect a read error.

The CDR3 has 13 residues. Germline lookup yields CDR1 SGHAT and CDR2 FQNNGV. Only in-frame clones appear in the TCRdb table, and some are missing; sequencing was by immunoSEQ multiplex PCR. The table shows 65,000 to 95,000 clones, with roughly nine tenths occurring only once. The starting material was CD4+ or CD8+ T cells sorted from blood, obtained in a trial of the OX40 agonist ivuxolimab. This clonotype was sampled from an adult with an advanced solid tumor such as melanoma, head and neck, liver or kidney cancer. This chain uses TRBV11-2 with TRBJ2-7; D may be TRBD1 or TRBD2 (5 bases each). Here the CDR3 reads CASSLVGTYGQYF. CDR3 coding DNA: TGTGCCAGCAGCTTAGTTGGGACCTACGGGCAGTACTTC.